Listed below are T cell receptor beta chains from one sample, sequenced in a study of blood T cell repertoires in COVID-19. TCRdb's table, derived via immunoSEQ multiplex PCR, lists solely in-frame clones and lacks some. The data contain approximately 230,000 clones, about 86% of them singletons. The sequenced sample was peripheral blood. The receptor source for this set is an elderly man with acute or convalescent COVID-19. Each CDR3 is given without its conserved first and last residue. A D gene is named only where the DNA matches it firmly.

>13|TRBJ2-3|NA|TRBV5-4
ASSLGASLTDTQY
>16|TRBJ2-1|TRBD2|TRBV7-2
ASTEWASGFSSYNEQF
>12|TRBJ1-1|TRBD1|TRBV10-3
AISEDRDDTEAF
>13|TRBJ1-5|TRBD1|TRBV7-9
ASSLGDSRTQPQH
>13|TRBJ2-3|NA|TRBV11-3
ASSLNGISTDTQY
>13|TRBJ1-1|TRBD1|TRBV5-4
ASSPSPGGSTEAF
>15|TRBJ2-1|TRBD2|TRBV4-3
ASSQGTSGGAVDEQF
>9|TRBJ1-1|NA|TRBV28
ASTRYAEAF
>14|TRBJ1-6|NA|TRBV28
ASSGTFGAGDSPLH
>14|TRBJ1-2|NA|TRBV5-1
ASSLGPTGSGYGYT
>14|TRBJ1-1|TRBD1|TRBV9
ASSVAPTGADTEAF
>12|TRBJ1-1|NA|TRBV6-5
ASKPPRGNTEAF
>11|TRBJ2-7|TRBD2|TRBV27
ASSLAVSYEQY
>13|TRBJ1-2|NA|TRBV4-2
ASSREEGPYYGYT